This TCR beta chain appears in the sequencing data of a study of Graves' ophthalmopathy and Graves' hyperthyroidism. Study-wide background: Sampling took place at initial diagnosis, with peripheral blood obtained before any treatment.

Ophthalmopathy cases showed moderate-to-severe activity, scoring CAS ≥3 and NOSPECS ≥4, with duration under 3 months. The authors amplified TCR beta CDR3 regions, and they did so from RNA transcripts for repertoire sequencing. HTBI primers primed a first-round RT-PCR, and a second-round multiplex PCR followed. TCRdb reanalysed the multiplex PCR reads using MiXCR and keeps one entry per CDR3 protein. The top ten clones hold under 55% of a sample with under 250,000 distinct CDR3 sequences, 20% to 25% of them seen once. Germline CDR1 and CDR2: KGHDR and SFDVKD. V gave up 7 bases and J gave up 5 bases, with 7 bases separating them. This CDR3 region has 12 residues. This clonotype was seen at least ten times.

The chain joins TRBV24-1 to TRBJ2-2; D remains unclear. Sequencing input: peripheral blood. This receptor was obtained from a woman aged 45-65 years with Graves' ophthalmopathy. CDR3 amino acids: CATRSSTGELFF. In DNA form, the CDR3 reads TGTGCCACCAGATCTTCAACCGGGGAGCTGTTTTTT.